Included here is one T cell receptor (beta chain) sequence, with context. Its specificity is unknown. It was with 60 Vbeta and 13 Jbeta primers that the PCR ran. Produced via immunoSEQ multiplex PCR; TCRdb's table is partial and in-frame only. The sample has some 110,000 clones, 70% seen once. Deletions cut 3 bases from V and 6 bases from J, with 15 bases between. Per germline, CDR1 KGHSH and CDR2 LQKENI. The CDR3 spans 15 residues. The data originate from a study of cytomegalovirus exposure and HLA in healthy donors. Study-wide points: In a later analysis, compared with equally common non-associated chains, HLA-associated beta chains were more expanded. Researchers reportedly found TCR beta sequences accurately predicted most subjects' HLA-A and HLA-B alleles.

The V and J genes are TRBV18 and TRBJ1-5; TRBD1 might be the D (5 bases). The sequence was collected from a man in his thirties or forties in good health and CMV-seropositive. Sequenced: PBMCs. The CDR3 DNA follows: TGTGCCAGCTCACCCCAGGGAGGGTCCGGTCAGCCCCAGCATTTT. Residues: CASSPQGGSGQPQHF.